The next 31 T cell receptor beta chains were all read from a single sample in a study of neurological immune-mediated disorders. A single record per CDR3 protein comes from TCRdb applying MiXCR to the 5' RACE reads. The data contain roughly 43,000 distinct CDR3 sequences, around 2% of them singletons. Sequencing used PBMCs. The receptor source for this set is a woman aged 35 to 49 with multiple sclerosis.

In its sample, this clonotype was seen many times. The rearrangement joins TRBV5-1 to TRBJ1-4; a weak D match, TRBD1 (5 bases). CDR1 and CDR2 (germline): SGHRS, YFSETQ. Trimming removed 0 bases from V and 8 bases from J, with 14 bases in between. This CDR3 spans 15 amino acids. The CDR3 loop reads CASSLEGREGEKLFF. The CDR3 DNA reads TGCGCCAGCAGCTTGGAGGGCAGGGAAGGGGAAAAACTGTTTTTT.

The table lists this clonotype with a few counts. The gene calls are TRBV18 and TRBJ1-2, with 8 bases fitting TRBD1. This CDR3 contains 14 residues. The germline gives CDR1 KGHSH, CDR2 LQKENI. V dropped 2 bases and J dropped 7; count of bases not matched to a gene: 6. CDR3 DNA sequence: TGTGCCAGCTCACCAGGACAGGGTTTTTTTGGCTACACCTTC. Translating it yields CASSPGQGFFGYTF.

This clonotype came up many times. The V gene is TRBV20-1, the J gene TRBJ2-2; D is ambiguous. Trimming removed 3 bases at V and 6 bases at J, with 8 bases between. In germline, CDR1 is DFQATT, CDR2 SNEGSKA (reference sequence). The CDR3 spans 12 residues. The chain's CDR3 is CSARPRAGELFF. CDR3 bases: TGCAGTGCTAGGCCGAGAGCCGGGGAGCTGTTTTTT.

This clonotype has ten or more counts. J is TRBJ1-4 and V is TRBV6-6; tentative D call: TRBD1 (6 bases). This CDR3 is built from 15 residues. Per germline, CDR1 MNHNY and CDR2 SVGAGI (reference sequence). Trimming left V 5 bases short and J 6 bases short, with 16 bases between. As DNA, the CDR3 is TGTGCCAGCAGTAATACAGGGTCCAAGGATGAAAAACTGTTTTTT. Protein product: CASSNTGSKDEKLFF.

This sequence joins TRBV29-1 and TRBJ2-3; TRBD1 matches at 8 bases. The germline gives CDR1 SQVTM, CDR2 ANQGSEA. V lost 5 bases to trimming and J lost 2 bases; unmatched junction nucleotides: 3. This CDR3 region has 13 residues. The chain's CDR3 is CSVRGQATDTQYF. CDR3 nucleotide sequence: TGCAGCGTTAGGGGACAGGCCACAGATACGCAGTATTTT.

In its sample, this clonotype was seen many times. The chain employs TRBV5-1 and TRBJ1-1; D gene uncertain. The CDR3 totals 15 residues. Trimming shortened V by 4 bases and J by 0 bases, and 13 bases separated the two germline ends. CDR1 is SGHRS and CDR2 is YFSETQ in the germline V gene. The CDR3 DNA reads as TGCGCCAGCAGCCAACAGTTCTCCATGAACACTGAAGCTTTCTTT. Its protein product is CASSQQFSMNTEAFF.

This clonotype was seen many times. This chain uses TRBV5-1 with TRBJ2-3; 11 bases are a match to TRBD1. V gave up 4 bases and J gave up 6 bases; unmatched junction bases: 4. CDR3 size: 14 residues. The germline CDR1 and CDR2 sequences are SGHRS and YFSETQ. This CDR3 reads CASSVGQGADTQYF. CDR3 DNA: TGCGCCAGCAGCGTCGGACAGGGGGCGGATACGCAGTATTTT. Variable domain in full (rest from reference TRBV5-1 and TRBJ2-3): KAGVTQTPRYLIKTRGQQVTLSCSPISGHRSVSWYQQTPGQGLQFLFEYFSETQRNKGNFPGRFSGRQFSNSRSEMNVSTLELGDSALYLCASSVGQGADTQYFGPGTRLTVL.

This clonotype was seen ten or more times. The rearrangement uses TRBV5-5 and TRBJ2-1; no firm D call. The CDR3 spans 13 residues. From germline, CDR1 is SGHKS and CDR2 YYEKEE (reference sequence). Between the trimmed V and J ends, which lost 1 base and 4 bases, there was a span of 6 bases. This CDR3 is CASSLLTYNEQFF. The CDR3 DNA sequence: TGTGCCAGCAGCTTGTTAACTTACAATGAGCAGTTCTTC.

This clonotype was picked up many times. This chain joins TRBV12-3 or TRBV12-4 and TRBJ2-7; 9 bases align to TRBD1. V gave up 6 bases and J gave up 4 bases; unmatched junction bases: 7. The CDR3 length is 14 residues. CDR3 nucleotide sequence: TGTGCCAGCAGGAACGGGACAGGGTTTTACGAGCAGTACTTC. This gives the protein CASRNGTGFYEQYF.

At least ten counts were recorded for this clonotype. This chain uses TRBV5-1 with TRBJ1-1; D uncertain. Germline CDR1 reads SGHRS; CDR2 reads YFSETQ. V lost 3 bases and J 1 base, leaving 10 bases between the germline ends. The CDR3 contains 14 residues. The chain's CDR3 is CASSWVDANTEAFF. CDR3 coding DNA: TGCGCCAGCAGCTGGGTTGATGCGAACACTGAAGCTTTCTTT. The entire variable domain, with the rest obtained from reference TRBV5-1 and TRBJ1-1, is as follows: KAGVTQTPRYLIKTRGQQVTLSCSPISGHRSVSWYQQTPGQGLQFLFEYFSETQRNKGNFPGRFSGRQFSNSRSEMNVSTLELGDSALYLCASSWVDANTEAFFGQGTRLTVV.

There are many counts of this clonotype. The CDR3 reads CSARTDSNQPQHF. The CDR3 bases are TGCAGTGCTAGGACAGATAGCAATCAGCCCCAGCATTTT. J is TRBJ1-5 and V is TRBV20-1; D perhaps matches TRBD1 (5 bases). The germline CDR1 and CDR2 sequences are DFQATT and SNEGSKA (reference sequence). The CDR3 is 13 residues long. Trimming left V 3 bases short and J 0 bases short, with 6 bases between.

This clonotype was seen ten or more times. Written as DNA, the CDR3 is TGTGCCAGCAGTCAGGACAGGGGGCACTACGAGCAGTACTTC. It is translated as CASSQDRGHYEQYF. The genes are TRBV2 and TRBJ2-7; TRBD1 aligns across 11 bases. Germline lookup yields CDR1 SNHLY and CDR2 FYNNEI. V trimming: 5 bases; J trimming: 3 bases; junction bases outside the gene matches: 3. The CDR3 sequence is 14 residues long. Supplemented by reference TRBV2 and TRBJ2-7, the full variable domain reads EPEVTQTPSHQVTQMGQEVILRCVPISNHLYFYWYRQILGQKVEFLVSFYNNEISEKSEIFDDQFSVERPDGSNFTLKIRSTKLEDSAMYFCASSQDRGHYEQYFGPGTRLTVT.

This clonotype was counted ten times or more. The chain combines TRBV12-3 or TRBV12-4 with TRBJ2-7; D could derive from TRBD1 or TRBD2 (5 bases each). This CDR3 is 15 amino acids long. V lost 4 bases to trimming and J lost 0 bases, with 13 bases between them. CDR3 amino acids: CASSSRDGISYEQYF. CDR3 bases: TGTGCCAGCAGTTCCCGGGACGGTATCTCCTACGAGCAGTACTTC.

In its sample, this clonotype was seen many times. The rearrangement links TRBV5-6 to TRBJ1-1; D is unresolved. The germline V and J ends were trimmed by 0 bases and 0 bases, with 21 bases remaining between them. The CDR3 is 19 amino acids. Germline V CDR1 and CDR2: SGHDT, YYEEEE. DNA of the CDR3: TGTGCCAGCAGCTTGGCTAGAATTGGGTACGTGGGAGTGAACACTGAAGCTTTCTTT. This codes for CASSLARIGYVGVNTEAFF.

This clonotype was counted ten times or more. The gene calls are TRBV11-2 and TRBJ2-3; TRBD2 is a possible D gene (5 bases). V lost 1 base and J lost 0, with 11 bases in between. This CDR3 region has 16 residues. The germline CDR1 and CDR2 sequences are SGHAT and FQNNGV. In nucleotides, the CDR3 is TGTGCCAGCAGCTTAGCTGAGGGCGCTAGCACAGATACGCAGTATTTT. This sequence encodes CASSLAEGASTDTQYF.

This clonotype appeared many times. The genes are TRBV12-3 or TRBV12-4 and TRBJ2-4; D not certain. The V and J ends lost 6 bases and 2 bases respectively, with 17 bases between them. The CDR3 contains 16 residues. CDR3 bases: TGTGCCAGCAGGCTACTATCTGGGTCGACCAAAAACATTCAGTACTTC. Translation gives CASRLLSGSTKNIQYF.

This clonotype was observed many times. This chain joins TRBV20-1 and TRBJ1-5; TRBD1 aligns across 7 bases. Germline loops: CDR1 DFQATT, CDR2 SNEGSKA (reference sequence). The CDR3 is made up of 13 amino acids. Trimming took 7 bases from V and 5 from J; bases not matched to a gene: 8. CDR3 loop: CSVGTDGDQPQHF. The CDR3, as DNA: TGCAGTGTCGGGACAGACGGGGATCAGCCCCAGCATTTT.

In this sample, this clonotype turned up many times. V gene TRBV3-1 combines with J gene TRBJ1-2; no definite D call. The CDR3 is 12 amino acids. The germline gives CDR1 LGHDT, CDR2 YNNKEL (reference sequence). The V and J ends lost 4 bases and 3 bases respectively, with 6 bases between them. CDR3 region: CASSRTDYGYTF. The DNA for the CDR3 is TGTGCCAGCAGCCGGACTGACTATGGCTACACCTTC.

This clonotype was detected many times. This rearrangement joins TRBV5-1 to TRBJ2-3; no clear D. Germline V gives CDR1 SGHRS, CDR2 YFSETQ. The CDR3 extends over 13 amino acids. Trimming removed 2 bases from V and 5 bases from J, with 9 bases in between. CDR3 DNA: TGCGCCAGCAGCTTAATGAAGGTAGATACGCAGTATTTT. As protein: CASSLMKVDTQYF.

This clonotype was recorded at least ten times. V is TRBV5-1 and J is TRBJ1-2; D remains unclear. Germline V gives CDR1 SGHRS, CDR2 YFSETQ. The CDR3 is 13 residues long. Deletions cut 1 base from V and 4 bases from J, with 8 bases between. The CDR3 nucleotides are TGCGCCAGCAGCTTGAGTGCGGTCTATGGCTACACCTTC. It translates to CASSLSAVYGYTF.

This clonotype has a count of ten or more. The chain combines TRBV7-8 with TRBJ2-3; D unclear. Trimming pared 8 bases from V and 6 bases from J, leaving 9 bases between. Germline CDR1 is SGHVS and CDR2 is FQNEAQ. The CDR3 loop spans 11 amino acids. The CDR3 DNA is TGTGCCAGCCGGATCGCGGATACGCAGTATTTT. Its protein is CASRIADTQYF.

This clonotype came up many times. The chain is built from TRBV20-1 and TRBJ2-3; D possibly uses TRBD1 or TRBD2 (5 bases each). CDR1 is DFQATT, CDR2 SNEGSKA, per germline (reference sequence). Trimming removed 7 bases at V and 0 bases at J, with 11 bases between. The CDR3 sequence is 13 residues long. DNA of the CDR3: TGCAGTGTTGGGACCTCTAGCACAGATACGCAGTATTTT. It encodes CSVGTSSTDTQYF.

Of note for this clonotype: Since a much larger clone is just one base distant, this may be a read error. The chain is built from TRBV7-3 and TRBJ1-1; D gene uncertain. Germline V gene data show CDR1 as SGHTA and CDR2 as FQGTGA. This CDR3 has 13 amino acids. The CDR3 sequence is CVSSLRQNTEAFF. The DNA for the CDR3 is TGTGTCAGCAGCCTACGACAGAACACTGAAGCTTTCTTT.

This clonotype was seen many times. This rearrangement joins TRBV5-1 to TRBJ2-5, with 10 bases that match TRBD2. The ends lost 0 bases at V and 2 bases at J; junction bases unmatched: 4. This CDR3 contains 16 residues. Germline-derived CDR1 and CDR2 are SGHRS and YFSETQ. The CDR3 nucleotides are TGCGCCAGCAGCTTGGGACTAGCGGGTTCTCAAGAGACCCAGTACTTC. Its translation: CASSLGLAGSQETQYF.

Ten or more counts support this clonotype. This chain connects TRBV12-3 or TRBV12-4 to TRBJ1-5; D gene unclear. V was clipped by 7 bases and J by 9 bases, with 16 bases between them. This CDR3 has 13 residues. CDR3 sequence (DNA): TGTGCCAGCACCCAACGGGAGGGTGGGCCCCAGCATTTT. Its translation: CASTQREGGPQHF.

This clonotype was seen repeatedly, ten times or more. The J gene is TRBJ2-1, the V gene TRBV5-1; TRBD1 matches 8 bases. The CDR3 loop spans 16 amino acids. Germline-derived CDR1 and CDR2 are SGHRS and YFSETQ. With V trimmed by 0 bases and J by 4 bases, 6 bases remained unmatched. CDR3 sequence (DNA): TGCGCCAGCAGCTTGGGGGTCGGACAGGGATACAATGAGCAGTTCTTC. The encoded protein is CASSLGVGQGYNEQFF.

This clonotype was detected ten times or more. The CDR3 DNA is TGCGCCAGCAGCTTGGAGGTGACAGGGAATTCACCCCTCCACTTT. This encodes CASSLEVTGNSPLHF. The chain recombines TRBV5-1 with TRBJ1-6, with 7 positions matching TRBD1. The junction had 4 bases not matched to a gene; V was cut back by 0 bases and J by 7 bases. CDR1 SGHRS and CDR2 YFSETQ come from the germline V gene. CDR3 size: 15 residues.

In this sample, this clonotype turned up many times. The chain is built from TRBV5-1 and TRBJ1-2; TRBD1 aligns across 9 bases. Germline trimming cut 4 bases from V and 0 bases from J; bases unmatched to any gene: 7. Germline CDR1 reads SGHRS; CDR2 reads YFSETQ. This CDR3 contains 16 residues. Here the CDR3 reads CASSSGRTGANYGYTF. The CDR3 nucleotides read TGCGCCAGCAGCAGCGGACGGACAGGGGCTAACTATGGCTACACCTTC. The full variable domain, with the rest looked up from reference TRBV5-1 and TRBJ1-2, is KAGVTQTPRYLIKTRGQQVTLSCSPISGHRSVSWYQQTPGQGLQFLFEYFSETQRNKGNFPGRFSGRQFSNSRSEMNVSTLELGDSALYLCASSSGRTGANYGYTFGSGTRLTVV.

The chain employs TRBV6-2 or TRBV6-3 and TRBJ1-4, with a possible D match to TRBD1 (5 bases). Germline CDR1 MNHEY, CDR2 SVGEGT. CDR3 length equals 12 residues. V was trimmed by 1 base and J by 12 bases, leaving 9 bases between them. Here the CDR3 DNA reads TGTGCCAGCAGTTACTGGGGGAGGCAACTGTTTTTT. It codes for CASSYWGRQLFF.

In its sample, this clonotype was seen many times. CDR3 bases: TGCAGTGCTAGCTCCAGGGGCGGGACTGAAGCTTTCTTT. As protein: CSASSRGGTEAFF. This chain joins TRBV20-1 and TRBJ1-1, with D maybe TRBD1 (6 bases). There are 13 residues in the CDR3. The germline gives CDR1 DFQATT, CDR2 SNEGSKA (reference sequence). V shed 3 bases and J shed 5 bases, with 13 bases lying between them.

This clonotype was recorded at least ten times. The chain recombines TRBV20-1 with TRBJ2-1, with D unclear. The CDR3 is 9 residues long. Germline V lookup: CDR1 DFQATT, CDR2 SNEGSKA (reference sequence). The DNA for the CDR3 is TGCAGCGCCGGAGCCTCGCAGTTCTTC. Translated, it gives CSAGASQFF.